These 32 T cell receptor beta chains came from one sample sequenced in a study of response to subunit inactivated influenza vaccine. Each CDR3 protein gets one entry after TCRdb re-called the RT-PCR reads with MiXCR. Of about 700,000 distinct CDR3 sequences in the sample, roughly 13% are singletons; the top ten hold approximately 7%. The sequences come from PBMCs from blood, collected around 15 days before vaccination. The receptor set was obtained from a man aged 45-60 years who received an inactivated influenza vaccine.

The sample holds a few counts of this clonotype. The chain employs TRBV4-3 and TRBJ2-1; either TRBD1 or TRBD2 may supply D (5 bases each). Trimming pared 2 bases from V and 7 bases from J, leaving 21 bases between. Germline-derived CDR1 and CDR2 are LGHNA and YSLEER. This CDR3 contains 17 residues. Here the CDR3 DNA reads TGCGCCAGCAGCCAACGCACCGGGACGTTGGAGAGGAATGAGCAGTTCTTC. This sequence encodes CASSQRTGTLERNEQFF.

In its sample, this clonotype was seen a few times. J is TRBJ1-2 and V is TRBV5-5, with D possibly matching TRBD1 (6 bases). Deletions cut 3 bases from V and 4 bases from J, with 19 bases between. Germline V lookup: CDR1 SGHKS, CDR2 YYEKEE (reference sequence). The CDR3 totals 16 residues. CDR3 region: CASSSPGPGGLYGYTF. In nucleotides, the CDR3 is TGTGCCAGCAGCTCCCCCGGGCCGGGGGGGCTCTATGGCTACACCTTC.

The rearrangement links TRBV12-3 or TRBV12-4 to TRBJ2-6; D perhaps matches TRBD2 (5 bases). V was pared by 6 bases and J by 0 bases, with 12 bases between. CDR3 length equals 16 residues. The CDR3 DNA sequence: TGTGCCAGCAGCCCCGGACTCGCCTCTGGGGCCAACGTCCTGACTTTC. Translated, it gives CASSPGLASGANVLTF.

The chain joins TRBV20-1 to TRBJ2-3; D is undetermined. The CDR3 contains 12 residues. Germline V CDR1 and CDR2: DFQATT, SNEGSKA (reference sequence). V was cut by 0 bases and J by 4 bases, with 5 bases left in between. CDR3 in amino acids: CSARDQADTQYF. The CDR3, as DNA: TGCAGTGCTAGAGATCAAGCAGATACGCAGTATTTT.

This clonotype was counted between two and nine times. The chain is built from TRBV25-1 and TRBJ2-1; D not certain. Trimming shortened V by 3 bases and J by 4 bases, and 13 bases separated the two germline ends. CDR3 length: 15 amino acids. Germline V gene sequence: CDR1 MGHDK, CDR2 SYGVNS. The CDR3 DNA reads as TGTGCCAGCAGTGATCAGAGACTGGGGTACAATGAGCAGTTCTTC. Its protein product is CASSDQRLGYNEQFF. The whole variable domain, filled in from reference TRBV25-1 and TRBJ2-1, reads EADIYQTPRYLVIGTGKKITLECSQTMGHDKMYWYQQDPGMELHLIHYSYGVNSTEKGDLSSESTVSRIRTEHFPLTLESARPSHTSQYLCASSDQRLGYNEQFFGPGTRLTVL.

This clonotype showed up just a few times. This chain uses TRBV10-3 with TRBJ1-1; perhaps TRBD1 as D (5 bases). The CDR3 runs 16 residues. The ends were cut back, 10 bases at V and 7 bases at J, with 28 bases in the middle. Looked up from germline, CDR1 is ENHRY and CDR2 is SYGVKD. The CDR3 sequence is CASSTLHSLGQGEAFF. The CDR3 nucleotides read TGTGCCAGTAGCACCCTTCATTCCCTTGGACAAGGTGAAGCTTTCTTT.

Many counts were recorded for this clonotype. This rearrangement joins TRBV4-2 to TRBJ2-3; no definite D call. CDR1 LGHNA and CDR2 YNFKEQ come from the germline V gene. V was trimmed by 0 bases and J by 2 bases, leaving 9 bases between them. This CDR3 has 15 amino acids. The CDR3: CASSQDLDPTDTQYF. CDR3 nucleotide sequence: TGTGCCAGCAGCCAAGACCTAGATCCCACAGATACGCAGTATTTT.

This clonotype was recorded at least ten times. The gene calls are TRBV20-1 and TRBJ1-5; D remains unclear. Trimming pared 0 bases from V and 0 bases from J, leaving 15 bases between. Germline assignment: CDR1 DFQATT and CDR2 SNEGSKA (reference sequence). The CDR3 is 17 residues long. The CDR3 loop reads CSAREDLKGNSNQPQHF. In DNA form, the CDR3 reads TGCAGTGCTAGAGAAGATCTCAAGGGAAATAGCAATCAGCCCCAGCATTTT.

The V and J genes are TRBV4-2 and TRBJ2-2, with D tentatively TRBD1 or TRBD2 (6 bases each). Per the germline V gene, CDR1 is LGHNA and CDR2 is YNFKEQ. The ends were cut back, 0 bases at V and 1 base at J, with 12 bases in the middle. The CDR3 spans 17 residues. CDR3 loop: CASSQDIEGGNTGELFF. Here the CDR3 DNA reads TGTGCCAGCAGCCAAGATATCGAGGGGGGGAACACCGGGGAGCTGTTTTTT.

This clonotype came up a few times. The V call is TRBV20-1, the J call TRBJ2-6, with D unclear. CDR3 length: 14 amino acids. The germline V and J ends were trimmed by 6 bases and 0 bases, with 9 bases remaining between them. Germline V CDR1 and CDR2: DFQATT, SNEGSKA (reference sequence). In DNA form, the CDR3 reads TGCAGTGCGCGGAGTGCCTCTGGGGCCAACGTCCTGACTTTC. It codes for CSARSASGANVLTF.

This clonotype was found once. One end of the junction varies from germline; a read error may be responsible. This rearrangement joins TRBV12-3 or TRBV12-4 to TRBJ2-1; TRBD2 agrees at 12 bases. This CDR3 has 16 amino acids. CDR3 nucleotide sequence: TGTGCCAGCAGGTTAGAGGGGCTAGCGGGGGGGGCATCGCAGTTCTTC. Translation: CASRLEGLAGGASQFF.

This chain links TRBV10-3 with TRBJ2-2; perhaps TRBD1 as D (6 bases). Trimming shortened V by 6 bases and J by 0 bases, and 14 bases separated the two germline ends. Per germline, CDR1 ENHRY and CDR2 SYGVKD. The CDR3 has 16 residues. The CDR3 spells CAIRQNRETNTGELFF. CDR3 coding DNA: TGTGCCATCAGGCAAAACAGGGAAACGAACACCGGGGAGCTGTTTTTT.

The rearrangement uses TRBV20-1 and TRBJ2-1; 16 bases line up with TRBD2. CDR3 length equals 16 residues. CDR1 is DFQATT, CDR2 SNEGSKA, per germline (reference sequence). V lost 5 bases and J lost 5; bases outside the gene matches: 6. CDR3 DNA: TGCAGTGCTTGGGGACTAGCGGGAGGGCCTGACAATGAGCAGTTCTTC. Its translation is CSAWGLAGGPDNEQFF.

The CDR3 protein is CASSGELNTGELFF. CDR3 DNA: TGCGCCAGTTCCGGGGAATTGAACACCGGGGAGCTGTTTTTT. The chain has TRBV4-3 and TRBJ2-2, with a tentative D call TRBD2 (5 bases). Germline assignment: CDR1 LGHNA and CDR2 YSLEER. V was pared by 9 bases and J by 1 base, with 12 bases between. CDR3 length equals 14 residues.

This clonotype was detected a few times. The chain employs TRBV5-1 and TRBJ2-6; 8 bases are a match to TRBD1. Germline V gives CDR1 SGHRS, CDR2 YFSETQ. Unmatched junction bases numbered 15, after V lost 4 bases and J lost 0 bases. This CDR3 comprises 20 residues. CDR3 region: CASSQSRDRPISSGANVLTF. CDR3 bases: TGCGCCAGCAGCCAGTCCCGGGACAGGCCCATCAGCTCTGGGGCCAACGTCCTGACTTTC. The variable domain in full, with the rest retrieved from reference TRBV5-1 and TRBJ2-6, is KAGVTQTPRYLIKTRGQQVTLSCSPISGHRSVSWYQQTPGQGLQFLFEYFSETQRNKGNFPGRFSGRQFSNSRSEMNVSTLELGDSALYLCASSQSRDRPISSGANVLTFGAGSRLTVL.

A few counts support this clonotype. J is TRBJ2-1 and V is TRBV5-1; D ambiguous. Germline CDR1 is SGHRS and CDR2 is YFSETQ. This CDR3 has 14 amino acids. Trimming took 4 bases from V and 9 from J, leaving 17 bases between them. Here the CDR3 reads CASSLRGSLSEQFF. DNA of the CDR3: TGCGCCAGCAGCCTCAGAGGTTCCTTGAGTGAGCAGTTCTTC.

This clonotype has more than one count but fewer than ten. The V gene is TRBV28, the J gene TRBJ2-1; 9 bases line up with TRBD1. Unmatched junction bases numbered 6, after V lost 7 bases and J lost 2 bases. CDR3 length: 15 amino acids. Germline V lookup: CDR1 MDHEN, CDR2 SYDVKM. The DNA for the CDR3 is TGTGCCAGCATTCGTGGGACAGGGCCCTACAATGAGCAGTTCTTC. Its translation is CASIRGTGPYNEQFF.

The chain combines TRBV20-1 with TRBJ2-7; D call uncertain. The length of the CDR3 is 13 residues. V was trimmed by 2 bases and J by 4 bases, leaving 12 bases between them. Germline V gene lookup returns CDR1 DFQATT and CDR2 SNEGSKA (reference sequence). CDR3 coding DNA: TGCAGTGCTAGACCCCGTGGGGTGTACGAGCAGTACTTC. This sequence encodes CSARPRGVYEQYF.

This clonotype came up a few times. The chain is built from TRBV7-9 and TRBJ2-3; D unresolved. The CDR3 consists of 13 residues. Germline V lookup: CDR1 SEHNR, CDR2 FQNEAQ (reference sequence). The germline V and J ends were trimmed by 5 bases and 2 bases, with 8 bases remaining between them. The CDR3 here is CASSHANTDTQYF. The CDR3, as DNA: TGTGCCAGCAGCCACGCGAACACAGATACGCAGTATTTT.

Ten or more counts support this clonotype. The chain employs TRBV28 and TRBJ2-3, with 11 nucleotides matching TRBD2. The V and J ends lost 8 bases and 0 bases, in that order; junction bases with no gene match: 1. The V gene's germline CDR1 is MDHEN and CDR2 SYDVKM. This CDR3 contains 14 residues. The CDR3 nucleotides read TGTGCCAGCGTAGCGGGGGGGAGCACAGATACGCAGTATTTT. Translating it yields CASVAGGSTDTQYF.

V is TRBV19 and J is TRBJ2-5; D possibly matches TRBD1 or TRBD2 (7 bases each). V lost 3 bases to trimming and J lost 5 bases, with 16 bases between them. This CDR3 is built from 15 residues. Germline-derived CDR1 and CDR2 are LNHDA and SQIVND (reference sequence). The CDR3 nucleotides are TGTGCCAGTAGTATCGCCAGGGGGGGAGCGGAGACCCAGTACTTC. Its translation: CASSIARGGAETQYF. The complete variable domain, with remaining parts taken from reference TRBV19 and TRBJ2-5, reads DGGITQSPKYLFRKEGQNVTLSCEQNLNHDAMYWYRQDPGQGLRLIYYSQIVNDFQKGDIAEGYSVSREKKESFPLTVTSAQKNPTAFYLCASSIARGGAETQYFGPGTRLLVL.

This clonotype has at least ten counts. This rearrangement joins TRBV12-3 or TRBV12-4 to TRBJ2-3; 12 bases are a match to TRBD2. The CDR3 contains 15 residues. V gave up 10 bases and J gave up 7 bases; unmatched junction bases: 12. The CDR3 sequence: CAITSGTSGSYTQYF. As DNA, the CDR3 is TGTGCCATCACCTCCGGGACTAGCGGGTCATATACGCAGTATTTT.

This clonotype occurred many times. The gene calls are TRBV6-1 and TRBJ1-1; a weak D match, TRBD1 (5 bases). V was shortened by 8 bases and J by 4 bases, with 17 bases between the two germline ends. Looked up from germline, CDR1 is MNHNS and CDR2 is SASEGT. This CDR3 has 14 amino acids. The CDR3 DNA sequence: TGTGCCAGCTACAGGTTGGCCCTTTTCACTGAAGCTTTCTTT. It is translated as CASYRLALFTEAFF.

The rearrangement links TRBV5-1 to TRBJ2-2, with TRBD2 as a possible D gene (6 bases). The V end lost 0 bases, the J end lost 3 bases, and 12 bases lay between the germline ends. Germline values: CDR1 SGHRS, CDR2 YFSETQ. CDR3 size: 16 residues. CDR3 amino acids: CASSLESAGHTGELFF. The CDR3 DNA is TGCGCCAGCAGCTTGGAGTCGGCGGGGCACACCGGGGAGCTGTTTTTT.

This chain connects TRBV6-4 to TRBJ2-3; tentatively, D is TRBD1 or TRBD2 (7 bases each). V was clipped by 5 bases and J by 1 base, with 13 bases between them. The CDR3 is made up of 15 amino acids. Per the germline V gene, CDR1 is MRHNA and CDR2 is SNTAGT. CDR3 DNA sequence: TGTGCCAGCAGTAGGGAGGGGACAGGCACAGATACGCAGTATTTT. Its protein product is CASSREGTGTDTQYF.

V and J are TRBV6-1 and TRBJ2-3, with a possible D match to TRBD2 (6 bases). In germline, CDR1 is MNHNS, CDR2 SASEGT. V was clipped by 8 bases and J by 2 bases, with 14 bases between them. The CDR3 has 14 amino acids. CDR3 in DNA: TGTGCCAGCCTAGCGAAGGGTTACACAGATACGCAGTATTTT. Translated, it gives CASLAKGYTDTQYF.

This clonotype was observed a handful of times. This chain connects TRBV6-5 to TRBJ2-7; D unclear. V dropped 1 base and J dropped 0 bases, with 16 bases sitting between them. CDR1 is MNHEY and CDR2 is SVGAGI in the germline V gene. CDR3 length: 17 amino acids. The CDR3 nucleotides are TGTGCCAGCAGTTACTTCGGACGGATTATGCGCTCCTACGAGCAGTACTTC. Protein: CASSYFGRIMRSYEQYF.

This clonotype was picked up a small number of times. This chain joins TRBV20-1 and TRBJ1-2; 7 bases map to TRBD1. J gave up 3 bases and V 2 bases, and 6 bases lay outside the gene matches. Germline loops: CDR1 DFQATT, CDR2 SNEGSKA (reference sequence). This CDR3 is built from 14 residues. The CDR3 DNA sequence: TGCAGTGCTAGACCTCATACAGGGGACTATGGCTACACCTTC. It yields the protein CSARPHTGDYGYTF.

About this clonotype itself: A much larger clone differs by one base, so this may be a read error. J is TRBJ2-1 and V is TRBV29-1; D gene ambiguous. CDR3 size: 14 residues. The germline CDR1 and CDR2 sequences are SQVTM and ANQGSEA. The CDR3 here is CSVVTSDSYDEQFF. The CDR3 DNA is TGCAGCGTCGTCACAAGCGACTCCTACGATGAGCAGTTCTTC.

This rearrangement joins TRBV12-3 or TRBV12-4 to TRBJ1-2, with D perhaps TRBD1 (5 bases). V was shortened by 5 bases and J by 4 bases, with 14 bases between the two germline ends. The CDR3 sequence is 14 residues long. The CDR3 reads CASSRGEGLYGYTF. DNA for the CDR3: TGTGCCAGCAGTAGGGGAGAGGGGCTCTATGGCTACACCTTC.

In its sample, this clonotype was seen a few times. This chain connects TRBV6-5 to TRBJ2-7, with D uncertain. The CDR3 covers 12 residues. Per the germline V gene, CDR1 is MNHEY and CDR2 is SVGAGI. Trimming removed 6 bases at V and 7 bases at J, with 13 bases between. Here the CDR3 DNA reads TGTGCCAGCAGCGCGCGGTACGTTGAGCAGTACTTC. This codes for CASSARYVEQYF.

This clonotype was recorded at least ten times. The V call is TRBV9, the J call TRBJ1-2; D unclear. The V and J ends lost 0 bases and 2 bases respectively, with 8 bases between them. CDR1 and CDR2 (germline): SGDLS, YYNGEE. CDR3 length: 14 amino acids. CDR3 bases: TGTGCCAGCAGCGTAGCAGGCAGCAACTATGGCTACACCTTC. As protein: CASSVAGSNYGYTF.